This is a list of T cell receptor beta chains from one sample in a study of cytomegalovirus exposure and HLA in healthy donors. Using immunoSEQ multiplex PCR, the repertoire was profiled, and TCRdb retains in-frame clones only, with some absent. The sample yields about 140,000 clones, 61% seen once. The sample was PBMCs. Receptors were obtained from a male donor in good health and CMV-seronegative. The CDR3 runs from the conserved cysteine through the conserved F or W. D genes are given only for firm matches. The size entry is marked missing in some rows and otherwise reads once, few, many or a size class.

J	size	V	D	length	DNA	CDR3
TRBJ2-3	.	TRBV10-3	TRBD2	14	TGTGCCATAAAGACTAGCGGGGACACAGATACGCAGTATTTT	CAIKTSGDTDTQYF
TRBJ1-5	.	TRBV2	.	14	TGTGCCAGCAGTGAAGGGCAGTCTTCAAGGCCCCAGCATTTT	CASSEGQSSRPQHF
TRBJ1-5	.	TRBV2	TRBD1	11	TGTGCCAGCAGAGACAGGGGGACCCAGCATTTT	CASRDRGTQHF
TRBJ2-3	.	TRBV28	.	14	TGTGCCAGCAGTTTGGGGGGGCCCACAGATACGCAGTATTTT	CASSLGGPTDTQYF
TRBJ1-1	.	TRBV13	.	13	TGTGCCAGCATGTCACGGGGATACACTGAAGCTTTCTTT	CASMSRGYTEAFF
TRBJ1-2	.	TRBV6-6	.	13	TGTGCCAGCAGTTACGCGGGAAGCTATGGCTACACCTTC	CASSYAGSYGYTF
TRBJ1-1	few	TRBV6-5	.	13	TGTGCCACCCGGTTCCCCGGCTGGGGGGGAGCTTTCTTT	CATRFPGWGGAFF
TRBJ1-4	.	TRBV27	TRBD1	13	TGTGCCAGCAGCCACAGGGGTGGCGAAAAACTGTTTTTT	CASSHRGGEKLFF
TRBJ2-1	once	TRBV21-1	.	17	TGTGCCAGCAGCTCAAGCCACTTGGGGGGGGACTACAATGAGCAGTTCTTC	CASSSSHLGGDYNEQFF
TRBJ2-7	.	TRBV19	.	11	TGTGCCAGCGGACAGTTCTACGAGCAGTACTTC	CASGQFYEQYF
TRBJ2-3	.	TRBV9	TRBD2	17	TGTGCCAGCAACGCGGACCAACGGGACTATAGCACAGATACGCAGTATTTT	CASNADQRDYSTDTQYF
TRBJ2-7	.	TRBV19	.	13	TGTGCCAGTAGTATAGACGTCTCCTACGAGCAGTACTTC	CASSIDVSYEQYF
TRBJ1-5	.	TRBV6-1	TRBD1	18	TGTGCCAGCAGTGAAGGGCCACAGGGGGCTGTGGGGAATCAGCCCCAGCATTTT	CASSEGPQGAVGNQPQHF
TRBJ2-2	.	TRBV18	TRBD1	14	TGTGCCAGCTCACGGAGAGGGGGCGATGGGGAGCCGTTTTTT	CASSRRGGDGEPFF
TRBJ2-2	.	TRBV11-2	TRBD2	16	TGTGCCAGCAGACGGGGGGGACTCGCGAACACCGGGGAGCTGTTTTTT	CASRRGGLANTGELFF
TRBJ2-7	few	TRBV6-5	TRBD1	16	TGTGCCAGCAGTTACTCGAGGGACAGGGTCACGTACGAGCAGTACTTC	CASSYSRDRVTYEQYF